The T cell receptor (beta chain) described here comes from a study of cytomegalovirus exposure and HLA in healthy donors. A multiplex PCR was run with 60 Vbeta primers and 13 Jbeta primers. Produced via immunoSEQ multiplex PCR; TCRdb's table is partial and in-frame only. The table has approximately 120,000 clones, 65% to 80% seen once; the top ten hold 3.4%. A note on this clone: Its antigen remains unknown.

Study-level points and caveats: The study recorded fewer than 200 TCR beta chains that were cytomegalovirus-associated. Earlier results showed most TCR beta V segments being productive about 87% or about 30% of the time.

The germline gives CDR1 LNHDA, CDR2 SQIVND (reference sequence). V gave up 3 bases and J gave up 4 bases, with 12 bases separating them. The CDR3 has 14 amino acids. This receptor was obtained from a man younger than 45 in good health and CMV-seronegative. The sample was PBMCs. This sequence joins TRBV19 and TRBJ1-1, with no clear D. The CDR3 loop is CASSMTASFTEAFF. In DNA form, the CDR3 reads TGTGCCAGTAGTATGACTGCTAGTTTCACTGAAGCTTTCTTT.